This record concerns one TCR beta chain sequence. This entry comes from a study of blood T cell repertoires in COVID-19. Looking at the study overall: T cells, B-cell-depleted T cells, or PBMCs provided the cDNA or gDNA that served as material.

Generated by immunoSEQ multiplex PCR, the TCRdb table keeps only in-frame clones and is missing some. The table lists under 200,000 clones, around nine tenths of them singletons. The sample was peripheral blood. The TCR was taken from a man in his 70s with acute or convalescent COVID-19.

The CDR3 DNA follows: TGCGCCAGCATCCCCGGAGGAGCGGGAGGGGCCTACAATGAGCAGTTCTTC. Its protein product is CASIPGGAGGAYNEQFF. This sequence joins TRBV5-1 and TRBJ2-1, with TRBD2 matching 10 bases. Germline CDR1 and CDR2: SGHRS and YFSETQ. The length of the CDR3 is 17 residues. Unmatched junction bases numbered 11, after V lost 6 bases and J lost 2 bases.